The 5 T cell receptor beta chains presented below share a single source sample, sequenced in a study of blood T cells in healthy people across ages. Then a second PCR, running about 7 to 11 cycles, was carried out with a sample-barcoded 5' primer and a J-beta primer mix. TCRdb passed the 5' RACE reads through MiXCR, listing each CDR3 protein once. The data contain about 1.1 million distinct CDR3 sequences, around two fifths of them seen just once; the ten biggest clones take up about an eighth. The sequencing input was blood. Receptors originate from a man aged 18 to 35 in good health.

The rearrangement joins TRBV4-2 to TRBJ2-7; D not certain. Germline CDR1 is LGHNA and CDR2 is YNFKEQ. The CDR3 has 16 amino acids. Trimming removed 4 bases at V and 6 bases at J, with 22 bases between. CDR3 sequence reads: CASSPLLARNRCEQYF. The CDR3, as DNA: TGTGCCAGCAGCCCCCTCCTCGCGAGGAACCGATGCGAGCAGTACTTC.

This rearrangement joins TRBV20-1 to TRBJ2-5, with D maybe TRBD1 (6 bases). The CDR3 covers 14 residues. In germline, CDR1 is DFQATT, CDR2 SNEGSKA (reference sequence). The V end lost 4 bases, the J end lost 6 bases, and 18 bases lay between the germline ends. CDR3 in amino acids: CSANPRTARKTQYF. CDR3 DNA: TGCAGTGCTAACCCCAGGACAGCGCGAAAGACCCAGTACTTC.

This clonotype was counted ten times or more. The chain joins TRBV4-2 to TRBJ2-5, with TRBD2 as a possible D gene (6 bases). The germline V gene encodes CDR1 LGHNA and CDR2 YNFKEQ. V was trimmed by 4 bases and J by 3 bases, leaving 24 bases between them. The CDR3 is 18 amino acids. The CDR3 region is CASSLRDIPGTGEETQYF. DNA for the CDR3: TGTGCCAGCAGCCTCAGGGATATTCCCGGGACGGGAGAAGAGACCCAGTACTTC.

In its sample, this clonotype was seen a few times. This chain uses TRBV7-2 with TRBJ1-1, with 7 bases fitting TRBD1. V dropped 8 bases and J dropped 0; count of bases not matched to a gene: 9. The CDR3 has 15 amino acids. Germline CDR1 SGHTA, CDR2 FQGNSA. The CDR3, as DNA: TGTGCCAGCCGTGGACAGGCTAACATGAACACTGAAGCTTTCTTT. Amino acid sequence: CASRGQANMNTEAFF.

The chain combines TRBV20-1 with TRBJ2-4; 7 bases are shared with TRBD2. The closer fit of TRBJ2-7 to the DNA end suggests the J call may be wrong. The CDR3 covers 14 residues. CDR1 is DFQATT and CDR2 is SNEGSKA in the germline V gene (reference sequence). CDR3 amino acids: CSARDSGLGREQYF. As DNA, the CDR3 is TGCAGTGCTAGAGATTCTGGACTAGGGCGCGAGCAGTACTTC.